Detailed here is one T cell receptor (beta chain). The target antigen is unknown. TCRdb's copy holds only in-frame clones and misses some; the assay was immunoSEQ multiplex PCR. The data hold over 750,000 clones, with roughly 96% observed a single time. CDR3 size: 14 residues. V lost 3 bases, J lost 4 bases, and 11 bases lay in between. The data were obtained in a study of shared clonotypes between healthy human individuals. As for the study in general: CD4 naive cells filled three plates per donor, CD4 memory three, CD8 naive two and CD8 memory one.

Findings of the study overall: Incomplete sequencing of sorted subsets was indicated by rarefaction despite large depth.

CD45RO-negative CD8 cells positively selected for CCR7 made up the naive population, which excluded terminally differentiated effector memory CD45RA+ cells. This chain uses TRBV23-1 with TRBJ2-3; a possible D gene is TRBD2 (5 bases). TRBV23-1 is given ORF status, its function remaining uncertain. The sequenced sample consisted of naive CD8+ T cells sorted from blood. The sequence was collected from a man under 40 in good health. The CDR3 region is CASSHETGSDTQYF. The DNA for the CDR3 is TGCGCCAGCAGTCACGAGACGGGATCAGATACGCAGTATTTT.